The rows below give T cell receptor beta chains drawn from one sample of a study of blood T cell repertoires in COVID-19. Some clones are missing from TCRdb's copy, which holds only in-frame ones; the method was immunoSEQ multiplex PCR. The sample lists approximately 240,000 clones, roughly 84% seen once, with around 2% in the top ten. The specimen was peripheral blood. The receptors were sampled from a woman between 40 and 55 years old who had recovered from COVID-19. Each CDR3 is given with its conserved first and last residue. Fields, in order: V gene, clone size, J gene, D gene, CDR3 protein, CDR3 DNA. D genes are given only for firm matches. The size field is filled for only some rows; it gives once, few, many or a size class.

V: TRBV9
size: .
J: TRBJ2-5
D: .
CDR3: CASSVEDRGETQYF
DNA: TGTGCCAGCAGCGTAGAAGATAGGGGAGAGACCCAGTACTTC

V: TRBV4-1
size: .
J: TRBJ1-3
D: TRBD1
CDR3: CASSQEAGTGVQRNTIYF
DNA: TGCGCCAGCAGCCAAGAGGCGGGGACAGGGGTTCAACGAAACACCATATATTTT

V: TRBV18
size: .
J: TRBJ1-2
D: TRBD1
CDR3: CASSLTGGGYTF
DNA: TGTGCCAGCTCATTGACAGGGGGTGGCTACACCTTC

V: TRBV7-2
size: .
J: TRBJ2-1
D: TRBD2
CDR3: CASSPRTSVPYNEQFF
DNA: TGTGCCAGCAGCCCTCGGACTAGCGTCCCCTACAATGAGCAGTTCTTC

V: TRBV3-1/TRBV3-2
size: .
J: TRBJ2-6
D: TRBD1
CDR3: CASSLQGGAVRANVLTF
DNA: TGTGCCAGCAGCTTACAGGGGGGAGCAGTGAGGGCCAACGTCCTGACTTTC

V: TRBV9
size: .
J: TRBJ2-2
D: TRBD1
CDR3: CASERGQGAVNTGELFF
DNA: TGTGCCAGCGAACGGGGACAGGGGGCGGTCAACACCGGGGAGCTGTTTTTT

V: TRBV10-3
size: .
J: TRBJ1-1
D: .
CDR3: CAISRREPNTEAFF
DNA: TGTGCCATCAGTCGGAGGGAACCGAACACTGAAGCTTTCTTT

V: TRBV7-9
size: .
J: TRBJ1-4
D: .
CDR3: CASSLVLWGELFF
DNA: TGTGCCAGCAGCTTAGTCTTATGGGGGGAACTGTTTTTT

V: TRBV19
size: once
J: TRBJ1-4
D: TRBD1
CDR3: CASSGRDRAPTNEKLFF
DNA: TGTGCCAGTAGTGGCCGGGACAGAGCCCCAACTAATGAAAAACTGTTTTTT

V: TRBV19
size: .
J: TRBJ2-7
D: .
CDR3: CASSIDKTTYEQYF
DNA: TGTGCCAGTAGTATTGACAAAACCACCTACGAGCAGTACTTC

V: TRBV27
size: once
J: TRBJ1-4
D: .
CDR3: CASSFLGTMDEKLFF
DNA: TGTGCCAGCAGTTTCCTAGGGACAATGGATGAAAAACTGTTTTTT

V: TRBV5-1
size: few
J: TRBJ1-2
D: .
CDR3: CASSLGQENGGYTF
DNA: TGCGCCAGCAGCTTGGGACAGGAGAATGGCGGCTACACCTTC

V: TRBV11-3
size: .
J: TRBJ1-2
D: .
CDR3: CASSPPDSYGYTF
DNA: TGTGCCAGCAGCCCTCCGGACTCCTATGGCTACACCTTC

V: TRBV19
size: .
J: TRBJ1-1
D: TRBD1
CDR3: CASSIGTGRQGTEAFF
DNA: TGTGCCAGTAGTATCGGGACAGGGAGGCAGGGCACTGAAGCTTTCTTT

V: TRBV4-1
size: .
J: TRBJ2-5
D: TRBD2
CDR3: CASSQDTGLAGSETQYF
DNA: TGCGCCAGCAGCCAAGACACGGGACTAGCGGGATCAGAGACCCAGTACTTC

V: TRBV5-5
size: .
J: TRBJ2-2
D: TRBD1
CDR3: CASSRRGQNTGELFF
DNA: TGTGCCAGCAGCCGCAGGGGGCAAAACACCGGGGAGCTGTTTTTT

V: TRBV6-5
size: .
J: TRBJ2-7
D: .
CDR3: CASSYGDSLINEQYF
DNA: TGTGCCAGCAGTTACGGGGACTCCCTCATCAACGAGCAGTACTTC

V: TRBV2
size: .
J: TRBJ2-4
D: TRBD2
CDR3: CASSEKLRATSSGQYF
DNA: TGTGCCAGCAGTGAGAAACTGAGGGCGACTAGCTCCGGGCAGTACTTC

V: TRBV6-2/TRBV6-3
size: few
J: TRBJ1-6
D: TRBD1
CDR3: CASSPRTGGNSPLHF
DNA: TGTGCCAGCAGCCCTCGGACAGGGGGTAATTCACCCCTCCACTTT

V: TRBV11-2
size: once
J: TRBJ1-2
D: TRBD1
CDR3: CASSRLGTDPNYGYTF
DNA: TGTGCCAGCAGCCGACTCGGGACAGACCCTAACTATGGCTACACCTTC

V: TRBV9
size: .
J: TRBJ2-1
D: TRBD2
CDR3: CASSVAAGGPREQFF
DNA: TGTGCCAGCAGCGTGGCAGCGGGAGGGCCAAGGGAGCAGTTCTTC

V: TRBV18
size: .
J: TRBJ1-1
D: .
CDR3: CASSPIPRDGNTEAFF
DNA: TGTGCCAGCTCACCAATCCCGAGGGATGGGAACACTGAAGCTTTCTTT

V: TRBV11-3
size: .
J: TRBJ2-7
D: .
CDR3: CASSSTSRKQYF
DNA: TGTGCCAGCAGCTCCACCTCGAGGAAGCAGTACTTC

V: TRBV12-3/TRBV12-4
size: .
J: TRBJ1-2
D: .
CDR3: CASSSSGFYGYTF
DNA: TGTGCCAGCAGTTCCTCAGGGTTCTATGGCTACACCTTC

V: TRBV5-5
size: .
J: TRBJ2-3
D: TRBD2
CDR3: CASSPGLAGGPDTQYF
DNA: TGTGCCAGCAGCCCTGGACTAGCGGGAGGCCCAGATACGCAGTATTTT

V: TRBV5-1
size: .
J: TRBJ2-1
D: TRBD2
CDR3: CATRPTSGGTYNEQFF
DNA: TGCGCCACCAGGCCCACTAGCGGGGGGACCTACAATGAGCAGTTCTTC

V: TRBV11-3
size: once
J: TRBJ1-2
D: .
CDR3: CASSLDYGVFGGKNGYTF
DNA: TGTGCCAGCAGCTTAGATTATGGGGTATTCGGCGGGAAGAACGGCTACACCTTC

V: TRBV5-6
size: .
J: TRBJ2-7
D: TRBD1
CDR3: CASSQDLRTGVSYEQYF
DNA: TGTGCCAGCAGCCAAGATCTTCGGACAGGGGTGTCTTACGAGCAGTACTTC

V: TRBV3-1/TRBV3-2
size: .
J: TRBJ2-1
D: .
CDR3: CASRRDPRGGDAYNEQFF
DNA: TGTGCCAGCCGAAGGGACCCAAGGGGGGGGGACGCCTACAATGAGCAGTTCTTC

V: TRBV6-1
size: .
J: TRBJ1-5
D: TRBD1
CDR3: CASSGGQGWGNQPQHF
DNA: TGTGCCAGCAGTGGGGGACAGGGATGGGGCAATCAGCCCCAGCATTTT

V: TRBV7-2
size: .
J: TRBJ2-1
D: .
CDR3: CASSLMRGGGHEQFF
DNA: TGTGCCAGCAGCTTAATGAGGGGGGGCGGACATGAGCAGTTCTTC

V: TRBV2
size: .
J: TRBJ1-5
D: TRBD1
CDR3: CASSPPTGGIHQPQHF
DNA: TGTGCCAGCAGTCCGCCTACAGGGGGCATACATCAGCCCCAGCATTTT

V: TRBV30
size: .
J: TRBJ2-7
D: .
CDR3: CAWSRPGHPYEQYF
DNA: TGTGCCTGGAGCCGACCGGGACACCCCTACGAGCAGTACTTC

V: TRBV19
size: .
J: TRBJ1-2
D: .
CDR3: CASSMVPRRGYTF
DNA: TGTGCCAGTAGTATGGTGCCGAGGCGTGGCTACACCTTC

V: TRBV19
size: .
J: TRBJ1-6
D: TRBD1
CDR3: CASQARDRVNSPLHF
DNA: TGTGCCAGCCAGGCCCGGGACAGGGTTAATTCACCCCTCCACTTT

V: TRBV9
size: once
J: TRBJ2-4
D: .
CDR3: CASSVGPGDAKNIQYF
DNA: TGTGCCAGCAGCGTAGGTCCAGGGGACGCCAAAAACATTCAGTACTTC

V: TRBV4-1
size: .
J: TRBJ2-5
D: TRBD2
CDR3: CASSLRSGQQETQYF
DNA: TGCGCCAGCAGCCTACGTAGCGGGCAGCAAGAGACCCAGTACTTC

V: TRBV28
size: once
J: TRBJ1-4
D: .
CDR3: CASSSTVLEKLFF
DNA: TGTGCCAGCAGTTCGACAGTCCTTGAAAAACTGTTTTTT

V: TRBV5-6
size: once
J: TRBJ2-1
D: .
CDR3: CASSLRGLNEQFF
DNA: TGTGCCAGCAGCTTGCGGGGTCTCAATGAGCAGTTCTTC

V: TRBV7-2
size: .
J: TRBJ2-2
D: .
CDR3: CASSALPPGANTGELFF
DNA: TGTGCCAGCAGCGCCCTCCCCCCGGGGGCGAACACCGGGGAGCTGTTTTTT

V: TRBV12-5
size: .
J: TRBJ2-5
D: .
CDR3: CASGGGTFQETQYF
DNA: TGTGCTAGTGGAGGAGGGACTTTCCAAGAGACCCAGTACTTC

V: TRBV27
size: .
J: TRBJ2-2
D: TRBD2
CDR3: CASSSGTSGRANTGELFF
DNA: TGTGCCAGCAGTTCCGGGACTAGCGGGAGGGCGAACACCGGGGAGCTGTTTTTT

V: TRBV19
size: .
J: TRBJ2-2
D: TRBD1
CDR3: CAVPLEGTGGTGELFF
DNA: TGTGCCGTCCCTCTGGAAGGGACAGGGGGCACCGGGGAGCTGTTTTTT

V: TRBV5-4
size: .
J: TRBJ1-6
D: .
CDR3: CASSVNNSPLHF
DNA: TGTGCCAGCAGCGTAAATAATTCACCCCTCCACTTT

V: TRBV7-2
size: .
J: TRBJ2-2
D: TRBD2
CDR3: CASSSPGLAGGNTGELFF
DNA: TGTGCCAGCAGCTCCCCGGGACTAGCGGGGGGCAACACCGGGGAGCTGTTTTTT

V: TRBV19
size: .
J: TRBJ1-2
D: .
CDR3: CASSIATGTTYGYTF
DNA: TGTGCCAGTAGTATAGCCACGGGGACTACCTATGGCTACACCTTC

V: TRBV19
size: once
J: TRBJ2-2
D: TRBD2
CDR3: CASSIDPWLAGNTGELFF
DNA: TGTGCCAGTAGTATAGATCCGTGGCTAGCGGGGAACACCGGGGAGCTGTTTTTT

V: TRBV6-5
size: .
J: TRBJ1-1
D: TRBD1
CDR3: CASSSGTVITEAFF
DNA: TGTGCCAGCAGTTCCGGGACAGTGATCACTGAAGCTTTCTTT